A selection of T cell receptor beta chains follows, all from one sample in a study of T cells in Graves' hyperthyroidism and ophthalmopathy. TCRdb analysed the multiplex PCR reads with MiXCR anew, one entry per CDR3 protein. The sample holds around 300,000 distinct CDR3 sequences, roughly an eighth seen once. The specimen sequenced was blood. Receptors were obtained from a woman aged 35 to 49 with Graves' ophthalmopathy. The CDR3 runs from the conserved cysteine through the conserved F or W. A D gene is named only where the DNA matches it firmly. Where a row states a size, it is once, few, many or the class of an expanded clone; other rows omit it.

clone size: many
D gene: -
J gene: TRBJ2-1
V gene: TRBV7-9
CDR3 DNA: TGTGCCAGCAGCCTGTACAACAATGAGCAGTTCTTC
CDR3 protein: CASSLYNNEQFF

clone size: many
D gene: TRBD1
J gene: TRBJ1-5
V gene: TRBV24-1
CDR3 DNA: TGTGCCACCAGCTCGGGAGGACAGGGGACCTTCAATCAGCCCCAGCATTTT
CDR3 protein: CATSSGGQGTFNQPQHF

clone size: -
D gene: TRBD1
J gene: TRBJ1-4
V gene: TRBV28
CDR3 DNA: TGTGCCAGCAGTCTATCAGGGGGGGAACTTAAACTGTTTTTT
CDR3 protein: CASSLSGGELKLFF

clone size: few
D gene: -
J gene: TRBJ1-2
V gene: TRBV7-9
CDR3 DNA: TGTGCCAGCAGCTTACTCCAGGGGATCCACTATGGCTACACCTTC
CDR3 protein: CASSLLQGIHYGYTF

clone size: few
D gene: -
J gene: TRBJ1-2
V gene: TRBV6-2/TRBV6-3
CDR3 DNA: TGTGCCAGCAGTTCCGTTATTGACGGCCAGGGCTACACCTTC
CDR3 protein: CASSSVIDGQGYTF

clone size: many
D gene: -
J gene: TRBJ1-1
V gene: TRBV27
CDR3 DNA: TGTGCCAGCAGTGGTCAGGGTCCGGGGAGAGCTGAAGCTTTCTTT
CDR3 protein: CASSGQGPGRAEAFF

clone size: -
D gene: TRBD1
J gene: TRBJ2-5
V gene: TRBV5-4
CDR3 DNA: TGTGCCAGCAGACCCGGGACAGGGGGCCTGGAGACCCAGTACTTC
CDR3 protein: CASRPGTGGLETQYF

clone size: -
D gene: -
J gene: TRBJ1-2
V gene: TRBV3-1
CDR3 DNA: TGTGCCAGCAGCCATCGGGACTTGGGAGGCTACACCTTC
CDR3 protein: CASSHRDLGGYTF

clone size: many
D gene: -
J gene: TRBJ2-7
V gene: TRBV11-2
CDR3 DNA: TGTGCCAGCAGTCGAGGGCAGTACTACGAGCAGTACTTC
CDR3 protein: CASSRGQYYEQYF

clone size: few
D gene: -
J gene: TRBJ1-2
V gene: TRBV5-1
CDR3 DNA: TGCGCCAGCAGCTTGGGTTTTGGGACGGCGAGTGACTACACCTTC
CDR3 protein: CASSLGFGTASDYTF

clone size: -
D gene: TRBD2
J gene: TRBJ2-1
V gene: TRBV28
CDR3 DNA: TGTGCCAGCAGTACTAGCGGGAGGATCTACAATGAGCAGTTCTTC
CDR3 protein: CASSTSGRIYNEQFF

clone size: many
D gene: -
J gene: TRBJ1-2
V gene: TRBV30
CDR3 DNA: TGTGCCTGGAGCGGTACAGGTCCATATGGCTACACCTTC
CDR3 protein: CAWSGTGPYGYTF

clone size: -
D gene: -
J gene: TRBJ2-7
V gene: TRBV4-2
CDR3 DNA: TGTGCCAGCAGCCAAGCCTCCGGGGCCACCTACGAGCAGTACTTC
CDR3 protein: CASSQASGATYEQYF

clone size: many
D gene: TRBD1
J gene: TRBJ1-2
V gene: TRBV19
CDR3 DNA: TGTGCCAGTAGTATTGAAGGAGGCAGGGGGCATGGCTACACCTTC
CDR3 protein: CASSIEGGRGHGYTF

clone size: many
D gene: TRBD2
J gene: TRBJ2-2
V gene: TRBV28
CDR3 DNA: TGTGCCAGCCTTAGAGCGGGAATACAGAACACCGGGGAGCTGTTTTTT
CDR3 protein: CASLRAGIQNTGELFF

clone size: -
D gene: -
J gene: TRBJ2-5
V gene: TRBV7-9
CDR3 DNA: TGTGCCAGCAGCTTATTTCAGGGGACCCAGTACTTC
CDR3 protein: CASSLFQGTQYF

clone size: few
D gene: -
J gene: TRBJ2-2
V gene: TRBV5-6
CDR3 DNA: TGTGCCAGCAGTCCCGGACAGGGAGGGACCGGGGAGCTGTTTTTT
CDR3 protein: CASSPGQGGTGELFF

clone size: many
D gene: -
J gene: TRBJ2-1
V gene: TRBV27
CDR3 DNA: TGTGCCAGCAGTTTCTGGACGGGGCTCGGTGGGCAGTTCTTC
CDR3 protein: CASSFWTGLGGQFF

clone size: many
D gene: TRBD1
J gene: TRBJ1-6
V gene: TRBV27
CDR3 DNA: TGTGCCAGCAGTCCAAATGTCCCAGGGGGCCTCAGTTCACCCCTCCACTTT
CDR3 protein: CASSPNVPGGLSSPLHF

clone size: -
D gene: -
J gene: TRBJ1-2
V gene: TRBV18
CDR3 DNA: TGTGCCAGCTCACCCCGCTCCAGGGGAGAGGATGGCTACACCTTC
CDR3 protein: CASSPRSRGEDGYTF

clone size: -
D gene: -
J gene: TRBJ2-3
V gene: TRBV24-1
CDR3 DNA: TGTGCCACCAGTGGGGCGGGAACAGATACGCAGTATTTT
CDR3 protein: CATSGAGTDTQYF

clone size: few
D gene: -
J gene: TRBJ2-2
V gene: TRBV6-2/TRBV6-3
CDR3 DNA: TGTGCCAGCAGTTACGTCACAAGGCGCGGGGAGCTGTTTTTT
CDR3 protein: CASSYVTRRGELFF

clone size: many
D gene: TRBD1
J gene: TRBJ2-1
V gene: TRBV20-1
CDR3 DNA: TGCAGTGCTAGAGACCGGGACAGGGCCTACAATGAGCAGTTCTTC
CDR3 protein: CSARDRDRAYNEQFF

clone size: few
D gene: TRBD1
J gene: TRBJ2-1
V gene: TRBV7-9
CDR3 DNA: TGTGCCAGCAGCTTAGCGCCCCGGACAGGTTACAATGAGCAGTTCTTC
CDR3 protein: CASSLAPRTGYNEQFF

clone size: few
D gene: TRBD1
J gene: TRBJ1-1
V gene: TRBV5-1
CDR3 DNA: TGCGCCAGCAGTTTTTTGGGACAGTCCAAGAACACTGAAGCTTTCTTT
CDR3 protein: CASSFLGQSKNTEAFF

clone size: many
D gene: TRBD1
J gene: TRBJ1-2
V gene: TRBV11-2
CDR3 DNA: TGTGCCAGCAGCTTAAGGGGACAGGGTGGCTACACCTTC
CDR3 protein: CASSLRGQGGYTF

clone size: many
D gene: -
J gene: TRBJ1-2
V gene: TRBV11-3
CDR3 DNA: TGTGCCAGCAGCTTAGTGAAGGGGAATGGCTACACCTTC
CDR3 protein: CASSLVKGNGYTF